The entry below describes one T cell receptor beta chain. The data belong to a study of blood T cell repertoires in COVID-19. Study overall: T cells, B-cell-depleted T cells, or PBMCs provided the cDNA or gDNA that served as material.

Some clones are missing from TCRdb's copy, which holds only in-frame ones; the method was immunoSEQ multiplex PCR. The sample lists approximately 260,000 clones, roughly 87% seen once, with 4.6% in the top ten. Sequencing was carried out using peripheral blood. This sequence was found in a woman in her thirties or forties who had recovered from COVID-19.

The CDR3 nucleotides are TGTGCCACCAGTGATCGGACAGGGGCGAGCACAGATACGCAGTATTTT. Its translation: CATSDRTGASTDTQYF. V and J are TRBV24-1 and TRBJ2-3, with TRBD1 matching over 9 bases. Germline CDR1 and CDR2: KGHDR and SFDVKD. V dropped 3 bases and J dropped 0; count of bases not matched to a gene: 3. The CDR3 covers 16 residues.